The present entry profiles one T cell receptor (beta chain) with its context. Source study methods: Reference gene primer amplification in the assay estimated nucleated cell counts. Generated by immunoSEQ multiplex PCR, the TCRdb table keeps only in-frame clones and is missing some. V and J calls and clone size follow that table, whereas D and trimming were derived from the DNA. The sample records over 120,000 clones, more than 60% being singletons. This entry belongs to a study of blood T cell repertoires in COVID-19. Overall study: The cDNA or gDNA used as material had been derived from T cells, B-cell-depleted T cells, or PBMCs.

CDR1 KGHDR and CDR2 SFDVKD come from the germline V gene. CDR3 length equals 16 residues. The V and J ends lost 0 bases and 8 bases, in that order; junction bases with no gene match: 6. The receptor was derived from a woman aged 45-59 years with active or convalescent COVID-19. This chain joins TRBV24-1 and TRBJ2-1; 10 nucleotides align to TRBD1. Sequencing was done on a sample of peripheral blood. The chain's CDR3 is CATSDLQTGGRDEQFF. Here the CDR3 DNA reads TGTGCCACCAGTGATTTGCAGACAGGGGGCAGAGATGAGCAGTTCTTC.